This note documents a single T cell receptor (beta chain) sequence. This specimen belongs to a study of control samples from healthy donors and cancer patients. The CDR3 consists of 14 residues. V was cut by 3 bases and J by 4 bases, with 12 bases left in between. CDR1 and CDR2 from the germline V gene are KGHSH and LQKENI. Data came from immunoSEQ multiplex PCR; TCRdb stores just in-frame clones and leaves some out. The sample includes about 98,000 clones, roughly 86% of them seen just once. This chain uses TRBV18 with TRBJ1-2, with D possibly matching TRBD1 (5 bases). The sequenced sample was blood. The source of this sequence is a man in his 60s in good health. CDR3 coding DNA: TGTGCCAGCTCACCTGAGCAGGGAGTCTATGGCTACACCTTC. It yields the protein CASSPEQGVYGYTF.